The rows below give T cell receptor beta chains drawn from one sample of a study of glioma-infiltrating T cells after dendritic cell vaccination. Profiled with immunoSEQ multiplex PCR; TCRdb holds only in-frame clones, not every one. The sample lists tens of thousands of clones, more than 70% occurring once. The sequenced sample was blood, obtained before dendritic cell vaccination. The receptor source for this set is a human donor with glioblastoma. CDR3s include the opening cysteine and the closing phenylalanine or tryptophan. Fields, in order: clone size, J gene, V gene, D gene, CDR3 protein, CDR3 DNA. D genes are given only for firm matches. Clone size is shown for a subset of rows, as once, few, many or a class of expanded clone.

clone_size: .
j_call: TRBJ2-2
v_call: TRBV2
d_call: TRBD1
cdr3_aa: CASRDRGTGELFF
cdr3_nt: TGTGCCAGCAGGGACAGGGGGACCGGGGAGCTGTTTTTT

clone_size: .
j_call: TRBJ1-2
v_call: TRBV2
d_call: .
cdr3_aa: CASSERQGYGYTF
cdr3_nt: TGTGCCAGCAGTGAACGGCAGGGCTATGGCTACACCTTC

clone_size: .
j_call: TRBJ1-1
v_call: TRBV29-1
d_call: .
cdr3_aa: CSVAGLGGGNTEAFF
cdr3_nt: TGCAGCGTTGCTGGGCTTGGAGGCGGGAACACTGAAGCTTTCTTT

clone_size: .
j_call: TRBJ1-2
v_call: TRBV14
d_call: .
cdr3_aa: CASSQTHYGYTF
cdr3_nt: TGTGCCAGCAGCCAGACACACTATGGCTACACCTTC

clone_size: .
j_call: TRBJ1-2
v_call: TRBV27
d_call: TRBD1
cdr3_aa: CASGMGQGGGYTF
cdr3_nt: TGTGCCAGCGGAATGGGACAGGGAGGTGGCTACACCTTC

clone_size: .
j_call: TRBJ1-5
v_call: TRBV5-1
d_call: .
cdr3_aa: CASSLGAGNQPQHF
cdr3_nt: TGCGCCAGCAGCTTGGGGGCGGGGAATCAGCCCCAGCATTTT

clone_size: .
j_call: TRBJ1-3
v_call: TRBV5-1
d_call: .
cdr3_aa: CASSLIGNTIYF
cdr3_nt: TGCGCCAGCAGCTTGATAGGAAACACCATATATTTT

clone_size: once
j_call: TRBJ2-2
v_call: TRBV6-5
d_call: .
cdr3_aa: CASSATGYTGELFF
cdr3_nt: TGTGCCAGCAGTGCGACAGGATACACCGGGGAGCTGTTTTTT

clone_size: .
j_call: TRBJ2-5
v_call: TRBV27
d_call: TRBD1
cdr3_aa: CASSTTGQGWNQETQYF
cdr3_nt: TGTGCCAGCAGTACAACGGGACAGGGTTGGAACCAAGAGACCCAGTACTTC

clone_size: .
j_call: TRBJ2-5
v_call: TRBV6-1
d_call: .
cdr3_aa: CASSESGRLTETQYF
cdr3_nt: TGTGCCAGCAGTGAAAGCGGCAGGTTGACGGAGACCCAGTACTTC

clone_size: .
j_call: TRBJ2-7
v_call: TRBV28
d_call: .
cdr3_aa: CASSLAGRSYEQYF
cdr3_nt: TGTGCCAGCAGTTTAGCGGGTCGATCCTACGAGCAGTACTTC

clone_size: .
j_call: TRBJ2-2
v_call: TRBV5-1
d_call: .
cdr3_aa: CASSLGGDNTGELFF
cdr3_nt: TGCGCCAGCAGCTTGGGCGGGGATAACACCGGGGAGCTGTTTTTT

clone_size: .
j_call: TRBJ2-2
v_call: TRBV12-5
d_call: TRBD1
cdr3_aa: CASPLQGSNTGELFF
cdr3_nt: TGTGCTAGCCCTTTACAGGGGTCGAACACCGGGGAGCTGTTTTTT

clone_size: .
j_call: TRBJ2-7
v_call: TRBV6-5
d_call: TRBD2
cdr3_aa: CASRAGLAAYEQYF
cdr3_nt: TGTGCCAGCCGCGCGGGACTAGCGGCTTACGAGCAGTACTTC

clone_size: .
j_call: TRBJ2-5
v_call: TRBV11-2
d_call: .
cdr3_aa: CASSGAGVETQYF
cdr3_nt: TGTGCCAGCAGCGGGGCAGGGGTAGAGACCCAGTACTTC

clone_size: .
j_call: TRBJ1-6
v_call: TRBV6-5
d_call: TRBD1
cdr3_aa: CASSYSRAGGNSPLHF
cdr3_nt: TGTGCCAGCAGTTACTCCCGGGCAGGGGGCAATTCACCCCTCCACTTT

clone_size: .
j_call: TRBJ1-5
v_call: TRBV5-1
d_call: TRBD1
cdr3_aa: CASSLTPTGGVQPQHF
cdr3_nt: TGCGCCAGCAGCTTGACCCCGACAGGGGGCGTGCAGCCCCAGCATTTT

clone_size: .
j_call: TRBJ1-1
v_call: TRBV5-1
d_call: TRBD1
cdr3_aa: CASSSRTGGDTEAFF
cdr3_nt: TGCGCCAGCAGCTCCCGGACAGGGGGAGATACTGAAGCTTTCTTT

clone_size: .
j_call: TRBJ2-5
v_call: TRBV5-6
d_call: .
cdr3_aa: CASRGTKGGTQYF
cdr3_nt: TGTGCCAGCAGGGGGACCAAAGGGGGGACCCAGTACTTC

clone_size: .
j_call: TRBJ1-1
v_call: TRBV5-4
d_call: TRBD1
cdr3_aa: CASSLGRTGKTEAFF
cdr3_nt: TGTGCCAGCAGCTTGGGCCGGACAGGGAAAACTGAAGCTTTCTTT

clone_size: .
j_call: TRBJ2-7
v_call: TRBV27
d_call: .
cdr3_aa: CASSYRDFQYEQYF
cdr3_nt: TGTGCCAGCAGTTACCGGGACTTCCAATACGAGCAGTACTTC

clone_size: once
j_call: TRBJ1-2
v_call: TRBV5-1
d_call: .
cdr3_aa: CASSFGRAYGYTF
cdr3_nt: TGCGCCAGCAGCTTTGGCAGGGCCTATGGCTACACCTTC

clone_size: .
j_call: TRBJ1-1
v_call: TRBV7-9
d_call: .
cdr3_aa: CASSIYEAFF
cdr3_nt: TGTGCCAGCAGCATCTATGAAGCTTTCTTT

clone_size: .
j_call: TRBJ2-1
v_call: TRBV5-1
d_call: .
cdr3_aa: CASSLGWVATSYNEQFF
cdr3_nt: TGCGCCAGCAGCTTGGGGTGGGTAGCTACGTCCTACAATGAGCAGTTCTTC

clone_size: .
j_call: TRBJ2-7
v_call: TRBV19
d_call: TRBD1
cdr3_aa: CASSPQGAWEQYF
cdr3_nt: TGTGCCAGTAGCCCACAGGGGGCGTGGGAGCAGTACTTC

clone_size: .
j_call: TRBJ2-5
v_call: TRBV9
d_call: TRBD2
cdr3_aa: CASSPRTSSETQYF
cdr3_nt: TGTGCCAGCAGCCCTCGGACTAGCTCGGAGACCCAGTACTTC

clone_size: .
j_call: TRBJ2-1
v_call: TRBV5-1
d_call: .
cdr3_aa: CASSSTGNLIYNEQFF
cdr3_nt: TGCGCCAGCAGCTCCACCGGGAACTTGATCTACAATGAGCAGTTCTTC

clone_size: .
j_call: TRBJ2-2
v_call: TRBV11-2
d_call: TRBD2
cdr3_aa: CASSAPEGLALAGELFF
cdr3_nt: TGTGCCAGCAGCGCCCCGGAGGGACTAGCTTTGGCCGGGGAGCTGTTTTTT

clone_size: .
j_call: TRBJ1-5
v_call: TRBV19
d_call: TRBD1
cdr3_aa: CASNPTGGNQPQHF
cdr3_nt: TGTGCCAGCAATCCGACAGGGGGAAATCAGCCCCAGCATTTT

clone_size: .
j_call: TRBJ2-2
v_call: TRBV10-3
d_call: TRBD1
cdr3_aa: CASSGQGGTGELFF
cdr3_nt: TGTGCCTCCTCAGGACAGGGTGGGACCGGGGAGCTGTTTTTT

clone_size: .
j_call: TRBJ2-7
v_call: TRBV7-2
d_call: TRBD1
cdr3_aa: CASSKGQGALYEQYF
cdr3_nt: TGTGCCAGCAGCAAAGGACAGGGGGCGTTATACGAGCAGTACTTC

clone_size: .
j_call: TRBJ2-5
v_call: TRBV7-9
d_call: .
cdr3_aa: CASSLSDSPETQYF
cdr3_nt: TGTGCCAGCAGCTTATCTGACAGCCCCGAGACCCAGTACTTC

clone_size: once
j_call: TRBJ2-7
v_call: TRBV13
d_call: TRBD2
cdr3_aa: CASSFPSGYEQYF
cdr3_nt: TGTGCCAGCAGCTTCCCTAGCGGCTACGAGCAGTACTTC

clone_size: .
j_call: TRBJ2-3
v_call: TRBV29-1
d_call: .
cdr3_aa: CSVDATGGTDTQYF
cdr3_nt: TGCAGCGTGGACGCTACGGGGGGCACAGATACGCAGTATTTT

clone_size: .
j_call: TRBJ2-1
v_call: TRBV4-2
d_call: .
cdr3_aa: CASSLRLAYNEQFF
cdr3_nt: TGTGCCAGCAGCCTACGACTAGCCTACAATGAGCAGTTCTTC

clone_size: .
j_call: TRBJ1-6
v_call: TRBV6-1
d_call: .
cdr3_aa: CASSERLYNSPLHF
cdr3_nt: TGTGCCAGCAGTGAAAGACTATATAATTCACCCCTCCACTTT

clone_size: few
j_call: TRBJ1-3
v_call: TRBV5-1
d_call: TRBD1
cdr3_aa: CASSLGQGDTIYF
cdr3_nt: TGCGCCAGCAGCTTGGGACAGGGAGACACCATATATTTT

clone_size: .
j_call: TRBJ1-1
v_call: TRBV5-6
d_call: .
cdr3_aa: CASSPGVRNTEAFF
cdr3_nt: TGTGCCAGCAGCCCCGGGGTCAGGAACACTGAAGCTTTCTTT

clone_size: .
j_call: TRBJ2-2
v_call: TRBV7-9
d_call: .
cdr3_aa: CASSLARLQASNTGELFF
cdr3_nt: TGTGCCAGCAGCTTAGCCCGACTCCAAGCATCGAACACCGGGGAGCTGTTTTTT

clone_size: .
j_call: TRBJ1-2
v_call: TRBV5-4
d_call: .
cdr3_aa: CASSFPGEGRFERYTF
cdr3_nt: TGTGCCAGCAGCTTCCCCGGGGAGGGGCGATTTGAGCGCTACACCTTC

clone_size: .
j_call: TRBJ2-2
v_call: TRBV27
d_call: .
cdr3_aa: CASSLFILGSGELFF
cdr3_nt: TGTGCCAGCAGTTTATTTATTCTGGGCTCCGGGGAGCTGTTTTTT

clone_size: .
j_call: TRBJ1-3
v_call: TRBV7-2
d_call: .
cdr3_aa: CASSLGLGIAGNTIYF
cdr3_nt: TGTGCCAGCAGCTTAGGGTTGGGCATAGCGGGAAACACCATATATTTT

clone_size: .
j_call: TRBJ2-1
v_call: TRBV6-1
d_call: TRBD1
cdr3_aa: CATLKGDRGGNEQFF
cdr3_nt: TGTGCCACCCTAAAGGGGGACAGGGGGGGAAATGAGCAGTTCTTC

clone_size: .
j_call: TRBJ1-5
v_call: TRBV2
d_call: .
cdr3_aa: CASRGTNQPQHF
cdr3_nt: TGTGCCAGCAGGGGGACAAATCAGCCCCAGCATTTT

clone_size: .
j_call: TRBJ1-1
v_call: TRBV7-9
d_call: .
cdr3_aa: CASSPSRGALDTEAFF
cdr3_nt: TGTGCCAGCAGCCCCTCTCGGGGGGCATTGGACACTGAAGCTTTCTTT

clone_size: .
j_call: TRBJ1-1
v_call: TRBV11-3
d_call: TRBD1
cdr3_aa: CASSVQGAGNTEAFF
cdr3_nt: TGTGCCAGCAGCGTACAGGGGGCCGGGAACACTGAAGCTTTCTTT

clone_size: .
j_call: TRBJ1-3
v_call: TRBV27
d_call: TRBD1
cdr3_aa: CASSGDRVLSGNTLYF
cdr3_nt: TGTGCCAGCAGTGGGGACAGGGTACTCTCTGGAAACACCCTATATTTT

clone_size: .
j_call: TRBJ2-5
v_call: TRBV9
d_call: TRBD2
cdr3_aa: CASSAGTSIETQYF
cdr3_nt: TGTGCCAGCAGCGCCGGGACTAGCATAGAGACCCAGTACTTC

clone_size: .
j_call: TRBJ2-7
v_call: TRBV6-5
d_call: TRBD2
cdr3_aa: CASSDSGRITYEQYF
cdr3_nt: TGTGCCAGCAGCGATAGCGGGAGGATCACCTACGAGCAGTACTTC

clone_size: .
j_call: TRBJ2-3
v_call: TRBV6-1
d_call: TRBD2
cdr3_aa: CASSASGLAGVDTQYF
cdr3_nt: TGTGCCAGCAGTGCTTCGGGACTAGCGGGGGTAGATACGCAGTATTTT

clone_size: .
j_call: TRBJ1-1
v_call: TRBV12-5
d_call: .
cdr3_aa: CASGLDRSESAFF
cdr3_nt: TGTGCTAGTGGCCTCGACAGATCCGAATCAGCTTTCTTT

clone_size: .
j_call: TRBJ1-1
v_call: TRBV5-6
d_call: TRBD1
cdr3_aa: CASSLRDRLNTEAFF
cdr3_nt: TGTGCCAGCAGCTTGAGGGACAGGTTGAACACTGAAGCTTTCTTT

clone_size: .
j_call: TRBJ2-7
v_call: TRBV7-9
d_call: .
cdr3_aa: CASSAGPHYEQYF
cdr3_nt: TGTGCCAGCAGCGCGGGACCACACTACGAGCAGTACTTC

clone_size: .
j_call: TRBJ2-7
v_call: TRBV11-3
d_call: TRBD2
cdr3_aa: CACRTSGTYEQYF
cdr3_nt: TGTGCCTGTCGGACTAGCGGGACCTACGAGCAGTACTTC

clone_size: .
j_call: TRBJ1-1
v_call: TRBV5-1
d_call: .
cdr3_aa: CASSLPSPEAFF
cdr3_nt: TGCGCCAGCAGCTTGCCTAGCCCTGAAGCTTTCTTT

clone_size: .
j_call: TRBJ2-6
v_call: TRBV2
d_call: TRBD1
cdr3_aa: CARRAGQGGWGANVLTF
cdr3_nt: TGTGCCAGACGGGCGGGACAGGGTGGCTGGGGGGCCAACGTCCTGACTTTC

clone_size: .
j_call: TRBJ1-2
v_call: TRBV11-2
d_call: .
cdr3_aa: CASSLSAYGYTF
cdr3_nt: TGTGCCAGCAGCCTCAGTGCTTATGGCTACACCTTC

clone_size: .
j_call: TRBJ2-3
v_call: TRBV5-6
d_call: TRBD2
cdr3_aa: CASIPPLAVRTDTQYF
cdr3_nt: TGTGCCAGCATCCCCCCGCTAGCGGTACGCACAGATACGCAGTATTTT

clone_size: few
j_call: TRBJ1-4
v_call: TRBV7-9
d_call: .
cdr3_aa: CASSLVWGDNEKLFF
cdr3_nt: TGTGCCAGCAGCTTAGTATGGGGGGACAATGAAAAACTGTTTTTT